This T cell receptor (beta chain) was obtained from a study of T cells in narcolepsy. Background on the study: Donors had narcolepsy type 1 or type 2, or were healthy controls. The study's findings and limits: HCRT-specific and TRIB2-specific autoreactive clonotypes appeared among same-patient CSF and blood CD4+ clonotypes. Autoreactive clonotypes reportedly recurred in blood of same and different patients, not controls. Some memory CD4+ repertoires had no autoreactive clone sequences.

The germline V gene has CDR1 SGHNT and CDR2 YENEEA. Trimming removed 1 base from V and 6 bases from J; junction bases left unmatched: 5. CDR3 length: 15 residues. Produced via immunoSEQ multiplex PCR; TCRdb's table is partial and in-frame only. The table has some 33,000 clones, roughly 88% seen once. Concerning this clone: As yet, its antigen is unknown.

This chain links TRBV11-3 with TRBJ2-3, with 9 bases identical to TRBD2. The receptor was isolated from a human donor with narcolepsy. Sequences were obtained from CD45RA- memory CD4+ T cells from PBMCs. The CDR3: CASSLASGMTDTQYF. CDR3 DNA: TGTGCCAGCAGCTTAGCTAGCGGGATGACGGATACGCAGTATTTT.